The 6 T cell receptor beta chains below were found in one sample sequenced in a study of Ad26.COV2.S vaccination and SARS-CoV-2 variants. Sequencing used immunoSEQ multiplex PCR; TCRdb keeps in-frame clones, though not all of them. The table has fewer than 400,000 clones, around 90% seen once; the top ten hold around 5.5%. As for treatment: 15 to 20 received Ad26.COV2.S at low or high dose, single or two shots; five or six received placebo; per-sample allocation not given. Day 63 following the first vaccine or placebo injection was when the samples were taken. The sequenced sample was peripheral blood, obtained in a trial of Ad26.COV2.S vaccine versus placebo. The receptors stem from a person between 18 and 65 years old who received the Ad26.COV2.S COVID-19 vaccine or a placebo.

The J gene is TRBJ1-1, the V gene TRBV7-2; TRBD1 might be the D (6 bases). CDR1 SGHTA and CDR2 FQGNSA come from the germline V gene. The CDR3 has 15 amino acids. V gave up 1 base and J gave up 1 base, with 10 bases separating them. CDR3 region: CASSLEPGANTEAFF. CDR3 nucleotides: TGTGCCAGCAGCTTAGAGCCAGGGGCGAACACTGAAGCTTTCTTT. Full variable domain (outside the CDR3, taken from reference TRBV7-2 and TRBJ1-1): GAGVSQSPSNKVTEKGKDVELRCDPISGHTALYWYRQSLGQGLEFLIYFQGNSAPDKSGLPSDRFSAERTGGSVSTLTIQRTQQEDSAVYLCASSLEPGANTEAFFGQGTRLTVV.

The chain couples TRBV12-3 or TRBV12-4 to TRBJ1-1, with D unresolved. Trimming took 3 bases from V and 11 from J, leaving 13 bases between them. This CDR3 has 12 residues. The CDR3 DNA follows: TGTGCCAGCAGTTTGGACTCGGGCATGGCTTTCTTT. It encodes CASSLDSGMAFF.

The genes are TRBV5-6 and TRBJ2-6, with D hard to call. Trimming shortened V by 3 bases and J by 0 bases, and 19 bases separated the two germline ends. CDR1 and CDR2 (germline): SGHDT, YYEEEE. This CDR3 comprises 19 residues. CDR3 bases: TGTGCCAGCAGCTGGGCCGCCTTAAATCCTCGCTCTGGGGCCAACGTCCTGACTTTC. This codes for CASSWAALNPRSGANVLTF.

The V gene is TRBV4-1, the J gene TRBJ1-1, with D possibly being TRBD1 (5 bases). The CDR3 consists of 17 residues. CDR1 and CDR2 from the germline V gene are MGHRA and YSYEKL. Deletions cut 1 base from V and 6 bases from J, with 21 bases between. CDR3 DNA sequence: TGCGCCAGCAGCCAAGCCCTCAAAAGGGGCCTAAGGGCTGAAGCTTTCTTT. It translates to CASSQALKRGLRAEAFF.

The V gene is TRBV4-3, the J gene TRBJ1-2; no definite D call. CDR3 length equals 15 residues. Germline V gene data show CDR1 as LGHNA and CDR2 as YSLEER. Trimming left V 0 bases short and J 6 bases short, with 14 bases between. In nucleotides, the CDR3 is TGCGCCAGCAGCCAAGAGACCCTCCTCGGCGATGGCTACACCTTC. The encoded protein is CASSQETLLGDGYTF.

This chain links TRBV19 with TRBJ1-1; possibly TRBD1 for D (6 bases). Trimming pared 4 bases from V and 4 bases from J, leaving 13 bases between. Germline V gene sequence: CDR1 LNHDA, CDR2 SQIVND (reference sequence). The length of the CDR3 is 14 residues. CDR3 DNA sequence: TGTGCCAGTAGTACACAGGGCGGTCTCACTGAAGCTTTCTTT. Protein product: CASSTQGGLTEAFF.